This TCR beta chain comes out of a study of blood T cells in healthy people across ages (dated by TCRdb to the mid-2010s). About the full investigation: In model experiments, roughly one uniquely barcoded TCR beta cDNA molecule per two T cells was captured by template switching. To track age-related changes in TCR beta repertoire diversity, the study relied on deep sequencing normalized with unique cDNA molecular identifiers. Donors were grouped into four age groups: young (average roughly 16 years), middle-aged (about 38), aged (about 59) and long-lived (just over 80). Donors of different ages were randomly distributed across sequencing lanes to avoid experimental bias. For two donors (one aged 18 to 30 and one aged 80 or older), the study analyzed two additional independent replicas of 1 million unique cDNA reads from the same blood draw. Broad study findings and their caveats: Observed TCR beta diversity per million T cells fell roughly linearly with age, and a significant reduction was already apparent by age around 40. The percentage of naive T cells measured by flow cytometry correlated strongly with observed TCR beta diversity. Total diversity estimates from one million sequenced T cells were considered lower bounds and underestimates. The long-lived group showed more naive CD4+ T cells, fewer expanded clones and increased TCR diversity than the aged group, suggesting age selection. Because the CMV infection status of the donors was unknown, age-related changes in expanded clonotypes may potentially have been confounded. Because profiling used bulk unsorted PBMCs, naive and antigen-experienced compartments could not be compared conclusively.

Note on this clonotype: Its antigen is currently not known. The input lacks base qualities; no much larger clone sits a single base away.

Library prep was done by 5' RACE. For sequencing, an Illumina HiSeq 2500 was employed. A second PCR of roughly 7 to 11 cycles was performed with a sample-barcoded 5' primer and a J-beta primer mix. Each TCR beta cDNA molecule received a unique molecular identifier from a template-switch 5' adaptor carrying 12 random nucleotides. Each sample yielded at least 2.5 million CDR3-containing paired-end reads. All of the RNA was converted into first-strand cDNA using the Mint cDNA synthesis kit, with a TRBC-specific oligonucleotide serving as the primer. All cDNA was treated with uracil-DNA glycosylase and then went through a first 18-cycle PCR with the universal primers M1SS and BC2_uni_R. Regarding the original processing steps: Normalization of each sample was performed by random selection of 1 million high-quality reads, each carrying a distinct molecular identifier. Reads sharing molecular identifiers were discarded rather than binned into consensus sequences. MiTCR, with a Q25 quality threshold and the strictest error-elimination algorithm, was used for CDR3 identification, clonotype clustering and error correction. A nonparametric unseen species model using Euler transformation provided a lower-bound estimate of total TCR beta diversity. TCRdb trimmed the raw reads at Q25, called clones with MiXCR and kept productive beta chains. Under each unique CDR3 protein, matching rows form one entry showing the most common genes and DNA. These V and J calls derive from TCRdb rather than the authors' analysis. In all, the sample holds about 1.8 million distinct CDR3 sequences, and about 50% of those were seen once. Together, the top ten hold roughly 2.1% of the sample.

The approximately 39 donors, aged roughly 6 to 90 years, were systemically healthy Caucasian individuals from Russia. Each donor gave about 10 milliliters of peripheral blood, drawn into EDTA-treated Vacutainer tubes. Ficoll-Paque density-gradient centrifugation was used to isolate PBMCs, with at least 7 million per sample. Total RNA was extracted from PBMCs with Trizol reagent, with at least 5 micrograms obtained per sample. For every donor, an aliquot of PBMCs went through flow cytometry to measure the percentages of naive CD45RAhigh/CD27high T cells. Counted from cysteine to phenylalanine, this CDR3 has 13 amino acids. Only the CDR3 DNA stays, 39 bases, in frame from base 1. CDR1 is given as ENHRY and CDR2 as SYGVKD, both from the germline V gene. V has 8 bases trimmed and J has 5 bases trimmed; junction bases matching no gene number 6.

The specimen sequenced was blood. The V gene is TRBV10-3 and the J gene is TRBJ2-7; 10 nucleotides in the junction match TRBD1. The sequence derives from a woman aged 40 to 55 in good health. The nucleotides read TGTGCCATCTCCATCGGGACAGGGGACGAGCAGTACTTC. It specifies CAISIGTGDEQYF.